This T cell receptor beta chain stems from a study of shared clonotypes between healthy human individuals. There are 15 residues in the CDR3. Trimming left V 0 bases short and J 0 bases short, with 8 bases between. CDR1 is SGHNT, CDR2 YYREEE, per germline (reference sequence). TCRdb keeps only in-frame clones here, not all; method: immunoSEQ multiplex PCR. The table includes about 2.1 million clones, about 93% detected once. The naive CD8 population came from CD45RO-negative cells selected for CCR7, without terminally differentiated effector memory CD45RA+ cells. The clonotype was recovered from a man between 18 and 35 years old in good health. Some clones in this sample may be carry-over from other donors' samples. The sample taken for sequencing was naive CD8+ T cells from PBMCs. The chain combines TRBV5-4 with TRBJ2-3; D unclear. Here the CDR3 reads CASSLDSVSTDTQYF. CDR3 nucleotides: TGTGCCAGCAGCTTGGACAGTGTTAGCACAGATACGCAGTATTTT.